This record concerns one T cell receptor beta chain sequence. Its antigen is undetermined. Each CDR3 protein is one row after TCRdb ran MiXCR on the RACE reads. The sample has some 190,000 distinct CDR3 sequences, under 25% seen once. Time point meaning: patch test 1, 2 weeks after DPC sensitization. The treatment: therapeutic diphenylcyclopropenone sensitization with weekly scalp DPC. The data derive from a study of human T cells and chemical hapten exposure. Study findings and constraints: TCRs exceeding 1 in 1000 frequency stayed unchanged with DPC sensitization.

This CDR3 is built from 14 residues. V lost 5 bases and J 2 bases, leaving 11 bases between the germline ends. The germline V gene encodes CDR1 SGHAT and CDR2 FQNNGV. The clonotype comes from a woman aged 50 to 60 with alopecia areata. Some clones in this sample may be carry-over from other donors' samples. The chain has TRBV11-2 and TRBJ2-3; D is unclear. This specimen was whole blood, taken in connection with sensitization to the hapten diphenylcyclopropenone (DPC). DNA for the CDR3: TGTGCCAGCAGCCAACCCCCACACACAGATACGCAGTATTTT. As protein: CASSQPPHTDTQYF.